This entry lists 6 T cell receptor beta chains sequenced from one sample in a study of identifying expanded T cells in peripheral blood. Method: immunoSEQ multiplex PCR; TCRdb's copy keeps in-frame clones and lacks some. The sample contains some 75,000 clones, almost 90% of which appear only once. The sample was blood. Receptors were obtained from a person aged 18 to 75 in good health.

This clone was picked up one time. This same CDR3 is encoded by further DNA sequences in the sample. The rearrangement joins TRBV19 to TRBJ2-2; the D gene is possibly TRBD2 (6 bases). Trimming took 2 bases from V and 4 from J, leaving 11 bases between them. The CDR3 sequence is 15 residues long. CDR1 is LNHDA, CDR2 SQIVND, per germline (reference sequence). The CDR3 spells CASSITGGGTGELFF. For the CDR3, the DNA is TGTGCCAGTAGTATAACTGGGGGAGGCACCGGGGAGCTGTTTTTT.

The chain is built from TRBV19 and TRBJ2-5, with 13 positions matching TRBD2. The V and J ends lost 5 bases and 5 bases, in that order; junction bases with no gene match: 5. Germline CDR1 and CDR2: LNHDA and SQIVND (reference sequence). CDR3 size: 15 residues. CDR3 DNA sequence: TGTGCCAGTAGTGAACTAGCGGGGGGGCCTGAGACCCAGTACTTC. Translating gives CASSELAGGPETQYF.

The V gene is TRBV4-1, the J gene TRBJ2-3; 8 bases match TRBD2. Looked up from germline, CDR1 is MGHRA and CDR2 is YSYEKL. This CDR3 is built from 16 residues. V trimming: 3 bases; J trimming: 2 bases; junction bases outside the gene matches: 7. The CDR3 sequence is CASSHLSGINTDTQYF. In nucleotides, the CDR3 is TGCGCCAGCAGCCACCTTAGCGGGATTAACACAGATACGCAGTATTTT.

This clone was detected once. V usage is TRBV11-2 and J usage is TRBJ1-4; perhaps TRBD1 as D (6 bases). The CDR3 consists of 16 residues. V was cut by 5 bases and J by 4 bases, with 17 bases left in between. CDR1 is SGHAT, CDR2 FQNNGV, per germline. CDR3 sequence reads: CASSPQWGGGNEKLFF. DNA for the CDR3: TGTGCCAGCAGCCCCCAATGGGGGGGCGGTAATGAAAAACTGTTTTTT.

The chain recombines TRBV10-2 with TRBJ1-1, with D uncertain. The V end was cut by 8 bases, the J end by 3 bases, with 13 bases between. The CDR3 totals 13 residues. Germline CDR1 WSHSY, CDR2 SAAADI. CDR3 DNA: TGCGCCAGCTCGGCCGGTGGGCACACTGAAGCTTTCTTT. Amino acids: CASSAGGHTEAFF.

This clone turned up a few times. The J gene is TRBJ1-1, the V gene TRBV5-1; D is uncertain. There are 13 residues in the CDR3. Germline CDR1 reads SGHRS; CDR2 reads YFSETQ. V lost 5 bases to trimming and J lost 1 base, with 9 bases between them. CDR3 amino acids: CASREAPNTEAFF. The CDR3 coding sequence is TGCGCCAGCAGGGAAGCTCCGAACACTGAAGCTTTCTTT.